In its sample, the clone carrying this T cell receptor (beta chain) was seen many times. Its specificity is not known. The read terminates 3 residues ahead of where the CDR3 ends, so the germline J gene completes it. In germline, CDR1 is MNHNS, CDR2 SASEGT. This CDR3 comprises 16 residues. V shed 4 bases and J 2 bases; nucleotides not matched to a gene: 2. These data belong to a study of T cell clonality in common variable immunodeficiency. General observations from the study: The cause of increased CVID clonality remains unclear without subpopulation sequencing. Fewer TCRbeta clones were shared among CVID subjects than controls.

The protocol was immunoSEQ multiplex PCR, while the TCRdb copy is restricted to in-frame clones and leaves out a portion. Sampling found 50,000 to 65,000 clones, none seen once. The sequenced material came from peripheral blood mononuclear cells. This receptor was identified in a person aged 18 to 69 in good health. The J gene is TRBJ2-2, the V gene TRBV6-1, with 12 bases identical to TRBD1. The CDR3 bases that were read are TGTGCCAGCAGTGTCGGGACAGGGGGCAACACCGGGGAG. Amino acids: CASSVGTGGNTGE. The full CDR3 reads CASSVGTGGNTGELFF.